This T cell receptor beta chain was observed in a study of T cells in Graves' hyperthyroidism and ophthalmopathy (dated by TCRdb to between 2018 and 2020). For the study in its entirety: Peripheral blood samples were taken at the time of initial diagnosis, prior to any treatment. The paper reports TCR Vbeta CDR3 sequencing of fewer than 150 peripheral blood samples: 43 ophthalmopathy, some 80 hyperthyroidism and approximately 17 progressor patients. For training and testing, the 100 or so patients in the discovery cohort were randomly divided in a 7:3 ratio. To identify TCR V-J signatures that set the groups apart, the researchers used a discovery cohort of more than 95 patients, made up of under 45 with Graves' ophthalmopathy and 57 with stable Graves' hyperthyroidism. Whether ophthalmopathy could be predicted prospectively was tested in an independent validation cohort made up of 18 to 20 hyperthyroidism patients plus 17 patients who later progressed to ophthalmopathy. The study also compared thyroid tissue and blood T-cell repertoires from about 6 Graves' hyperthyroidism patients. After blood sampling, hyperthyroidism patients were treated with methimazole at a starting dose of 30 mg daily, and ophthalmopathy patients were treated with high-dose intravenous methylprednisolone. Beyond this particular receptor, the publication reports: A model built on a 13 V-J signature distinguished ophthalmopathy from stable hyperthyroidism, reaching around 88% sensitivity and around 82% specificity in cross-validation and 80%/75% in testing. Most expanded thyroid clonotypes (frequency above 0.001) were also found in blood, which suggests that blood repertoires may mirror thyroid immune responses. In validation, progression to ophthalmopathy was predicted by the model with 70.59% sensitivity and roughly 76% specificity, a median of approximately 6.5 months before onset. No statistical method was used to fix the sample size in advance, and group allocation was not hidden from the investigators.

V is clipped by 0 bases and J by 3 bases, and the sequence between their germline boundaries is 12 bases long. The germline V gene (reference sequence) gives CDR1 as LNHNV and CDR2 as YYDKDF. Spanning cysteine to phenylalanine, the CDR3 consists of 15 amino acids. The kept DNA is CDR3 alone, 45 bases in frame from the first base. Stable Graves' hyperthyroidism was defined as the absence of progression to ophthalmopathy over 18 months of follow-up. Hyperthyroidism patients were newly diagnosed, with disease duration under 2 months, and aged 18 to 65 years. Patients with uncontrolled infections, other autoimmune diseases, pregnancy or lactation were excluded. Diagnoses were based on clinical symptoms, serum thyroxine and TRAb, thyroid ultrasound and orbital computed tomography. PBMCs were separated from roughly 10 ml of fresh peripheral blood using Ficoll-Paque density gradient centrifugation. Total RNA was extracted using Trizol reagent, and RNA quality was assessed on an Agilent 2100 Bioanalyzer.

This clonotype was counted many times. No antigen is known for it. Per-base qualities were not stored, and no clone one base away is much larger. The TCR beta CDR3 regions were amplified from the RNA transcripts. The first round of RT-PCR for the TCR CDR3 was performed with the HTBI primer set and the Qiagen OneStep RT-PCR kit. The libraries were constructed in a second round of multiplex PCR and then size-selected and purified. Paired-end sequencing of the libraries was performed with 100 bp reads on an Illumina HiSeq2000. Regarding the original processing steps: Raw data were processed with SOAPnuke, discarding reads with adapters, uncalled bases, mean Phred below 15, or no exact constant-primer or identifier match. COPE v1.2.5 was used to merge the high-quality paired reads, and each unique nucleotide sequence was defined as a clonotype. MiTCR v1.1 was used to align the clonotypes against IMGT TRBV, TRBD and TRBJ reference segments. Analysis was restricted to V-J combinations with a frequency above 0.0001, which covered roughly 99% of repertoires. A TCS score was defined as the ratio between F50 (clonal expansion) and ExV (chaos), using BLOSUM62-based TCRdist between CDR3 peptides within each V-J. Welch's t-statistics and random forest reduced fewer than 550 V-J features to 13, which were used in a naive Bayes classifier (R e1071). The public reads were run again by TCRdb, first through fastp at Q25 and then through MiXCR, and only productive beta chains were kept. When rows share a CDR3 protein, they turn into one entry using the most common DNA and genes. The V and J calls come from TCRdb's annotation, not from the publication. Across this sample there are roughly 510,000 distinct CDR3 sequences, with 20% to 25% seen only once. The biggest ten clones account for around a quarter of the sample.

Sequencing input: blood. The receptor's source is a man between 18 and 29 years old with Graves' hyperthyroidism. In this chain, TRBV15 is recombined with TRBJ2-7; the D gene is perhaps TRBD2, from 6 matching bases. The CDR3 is CATSREVRGHYEQYF. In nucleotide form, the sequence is TGTGCCACCAGCAGAGAGGTGCGGGGCCACTACGAGCAGTACTTC.